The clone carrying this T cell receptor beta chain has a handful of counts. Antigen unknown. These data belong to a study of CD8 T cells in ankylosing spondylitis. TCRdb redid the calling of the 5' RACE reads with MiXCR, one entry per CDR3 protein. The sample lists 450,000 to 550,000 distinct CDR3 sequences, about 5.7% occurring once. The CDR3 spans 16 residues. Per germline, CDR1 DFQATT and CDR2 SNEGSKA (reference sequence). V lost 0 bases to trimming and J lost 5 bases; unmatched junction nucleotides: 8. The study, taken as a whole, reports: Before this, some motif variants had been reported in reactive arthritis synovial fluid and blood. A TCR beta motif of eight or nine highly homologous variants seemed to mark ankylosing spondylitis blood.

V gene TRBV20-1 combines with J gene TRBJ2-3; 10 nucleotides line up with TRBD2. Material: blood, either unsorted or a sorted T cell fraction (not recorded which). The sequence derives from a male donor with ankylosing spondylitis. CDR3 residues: CSARDWLAGVRDTQYF. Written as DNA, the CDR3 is TGCAGTGCTAGAGATTGGCTAGCGGGGGTCAGAGATACGCAGTATTTT.